These 24 T cell receptor beta chains share one sample of origin, sequenced in a study of OX40 agonist ivuxolimab in advanced cancers. Data came from immunoSEQ multiplex PCR; TCRdb stores just in-frame clones and leaves some out. The sample has about 20,000 clones; approximately 70% are singletons. The sample consisted of CD4+ or CD8+ T cells sorted from blood, taken in a trial of the OX40 agonist ivuxolimab. The receptors here all came from an adult with an advanced solid tumor such as melanoma, head and neck, liver or kidney cancer.

This clone was detected a few times. The V and J genes are TRBV6-5 and TRBJ2-2; perhaps TRBD2 as D (7 bases). The CDR3 contains 13 residues. CDR1 and CDR2 (germline): MNHEY, SVGAGI. The ends were cut back, 5 bases at V and 4 bases at J, with 8 bases in the middle. CDR3 nucleotide sequence: TGTGCCAGCAGTCGGGGGGCCACCGGGGAGCTGTTTTTT. Its protein product is CASSRGATGELFF.

This clone was observed a few times. The chain recombines TRBV28 with TRBJ2-7, with D perhaps matching TRBD1 (6 bases). V was shortened by 4 bases and J by 5 bases, with 18 bases between the two germline ends. Germline loops: CDR1 MDHEN, CDR2 SYDVKM. The CDR3 consists of 15 residues. Written as DNA, the CDR3 is TGTGCCAGCAGTTCCGCGGACAGCCGTTGGGACGAGCAGTACTTC. Protein: CASSSADSRWDEQYF.

This clone appeared once. The rearrangement joins TRBV4-2 to TRBJ2-7; TRBD2 aligns across 12 bases. The CDR3 has 15 residues. CDR1 LGHNA and CDR2 YNFKEQ come from the germline V gene. The junction had 7 bases not matched to a gene; V was cut back by 4 bases and J by 6 bases. The CDR3 reads CASSPQGLAGFEQYF. DNA of the CDR3: TGTGCCAGCAGCCCTCAGGGACTAGCGGGCTTCGAGCAGTACTTC.

The chain recombines TRBV6-5 with TRBJ1-2; TRBD1 matches at 7 bases. V was clipped by 7 bases and J by 8 bases; unmatched bases: 16. The CDR3 extends over 15 amino acids. Looked up from germline, CDR1 is MNHEY and CDR2 is SVGAGI. CDR3 bases: TGTGCCAGCACCTCTAGACAGGGACTGACGGAGGGCTACACCTTC. This translates into CASTSRQGLTEGYTF.

This clone is categorized as medium-sized. This rearrangement joins TRBV28 to TRBJ2-7; TRBD2 matches 11 bases. Trimming took 5 bases from V and 1 from J; bases not matched to a gene: 7. The CDR3 is made up of 16 amino acids. Germline CDR1 MDHEN, CDR2 SYDVKM. The CDR3 sequence is CASSPIGTSGSYEQYF. As DNA, the CDR3 is TGTGCCAGCAGTCCTATCGGGACTAGCGGATCCTACGAGCAGTACTTC.

The CDR3: CASSLDTGKYEQYF. Written as DNA, the CDR3 is TGTGCCAGCAGCTTGGACACAGGGAAATACGAGCAGTACTTC. V and J are TRBV11-2 and TRBJ2-7; tentatively, D is TRBD1 (6 bases). The CDR3 has 14 amino acids. V gave up 3 bases and J gave up 4 bases, with 13 bases separating them. The germline V gene encodes CDR1 SGHAT and CDR2 FQNNGV.

V gene TRBV6-5 combines with J gene TRBJ1-1, with D possibly matching TRBD1 (5 bases). Germline CDR1 is MNHEY and CDR2 is SVGAGI. Trimming cost V 5 bases and J 10 bases, with 14 bases left between them. The CDR3 consists of 12 residues. The CDR3 nucleotides read TGTGCCAGCAGTCGGGACCTGGTGAGAGCTTTCTTT. Translation: CASSRDLVRAFF.

This chain uses TRBV11-1 with TRBJ2-1; 13 nucleotides match TRBD2. The CDR3 spans 16 residues. With V trimmed by 6 bases and J by 5 bases, 7 bases remained unmatched. CDR1 and CDR2 (germline): SGHAT, FQDESV (reference sequence). As DNA, the CDR3 is TGTGCCAGCAGACGGACTAGCGGGAGTTACCACAATGAGCAGTTCTTC. This gives the protein CASRRTSGSYHNEQFF.

The chain couples TRBV27 to TRBJ2-1; the D gene could be TRBD1 or TRBD2 (6 bases each). Germline CDR1 reads MNHEY; CDR2 reads SMNVEV (reference sequence). This CDR3 comprises 12 residues. Trimming left V 3 bases short and J 8 bases short, with 8 bases between. The CDR3: CASSLGGYEQFF. The CDR3 DNA follows: TGTGCCAGCAGTTTGGGGGGCTATGAGCAGTTCTTC.

This rearrangement joins TRBV7-9 to TRBJ1-2, with a weak D call TRBD1 (6 bases). Trimming left V 4 bases short and J 0 bases short, with 15 bases between. CDR3 length equals 16 residues. Germline V gives CDR1 SEHNR, CDR2 FQNEAQ (reference sequence). For the CDR3, the DNA is TGTGCCAGCAGCTCAAGGACAGCGGGAGCTAACTATGGCTACACCTTC. Translating gives CASSSRTAGANYGYTF.

The V gene is TRBV10-1, the J gene TRBJ2-3, with D unresolved. V shed 2 bases and J shed 2 bases, with 8 bases lying between them. In germline, CDR1 is WNHNN, CDR2 SYGVQD (reference sequence). This CDR3 is built from 14 residues. The CDR3 loop is CASSEPGFTDTQYF. Written as DNA, the CDR3 is TGCGCCAGCAGTGAGCCGGGTTTCACAGATACGCAGTATTTT.

This clone was seen a single time. This chain joins TRBV7-8 and TRBJ1-2; D not certain. Per germline, CDR1 SGHVS and CDR2 FQNEAQ. V was trimmed by 3 bases and J by 6 bases, leaving 17 bases between them. The CDR3 sequence is 15 residues long. The CDR3 region has the DNA TGTGCCAGCAGCTTTTTCATCCTTCCAAGCGATGGCTACACCTTC. Encoded protein: CASSFFILPSDGYTF.

This clone was seen a few times. This may be a read error: a much more frequent sequence differs by one nucleotide. Other nucleotide sequences from this sample produce the same CDR3. The chain uses TRBV29-1 and TRBJ1-4, with D tentatively TRBD1 (5 bases). Germline CDR1 and CDR2: SQVTM and ANQGSEA. The CDR3 covers 15 residues. V lost 7 bases, J lost 8 bases, and 23 bases lay in between. Written as DNA, the CDR3 is TGCAGCGCCCGTTTTACGGGTGGGGGAGGGGAAAAACTGTTTTTT. This sequence encodes CSARFTGGGGEKLFF. Together with reference TRBV29-1 and TRBJ1-4, the CDR3 gives the full variable domain: SAVISQKPSRDICQRGTSLTIQCQVDSQVTMMFWYRQQPGQSLTLIATANQGSEATYESGFVIDKFPISRPNLTFSTLTVSNMSPEDSSIYLCSARFTGGGGEKLFFGSGTQLSVL.

This clone has just one count. This chain links TRBV7-8 with TRBJ2-1; D is tentatively TRBD1 or TRBD2 (5 bases each). V was pared by 6 bases and J by 7 bases, with 19 bases between. CDR1 is SGHVS, CDR2 FQNEAQ, per germline. This CDR3 spans 15 amino acids. In DNA, the CDR3 is TGTGCCAGCAGTTTCGGGGCAGGAAATTTAAATGAGCAGTTCTTC. It encodes CASSFGAGNLNEQFF.

V gene TRBV5-1 combines with J gene TRBJ2-1; 7 bases are shared with TRBD2. This CDR3 has 16 amino acids. Trimming removed 2 bases from V and 2 bases from J; junction bases left unmatched: 7. Germline CDR1 is SGHRS and CDR2 is YFSETQ. CDR3 DNA: TGCGCCAGCAGCTTAATGGGACTAAAAACCTACAATGAGCAGTTCTTC. Residues: CASSLMGLKTYNEQFF.

By sample share, this clone is medium-sized. The chain is built from TRBV7-9 and TRBJ2-7; TRBD2 matches at 13 bases. J gave up 7 bases and V 1 base, and 7 bases lay outside the gene matches. Germline loops: CDR1 SEHNR, CDR2 FQNEAQ (reference sequence). The CDR3 totals 16 residues. The CDR3 reads CASSLGTSGRSFEQYF. DNA of the CDR3: TGTGCCAGCAGCTTAGGGACTAGCGGGAGATCGTTTGAGCAGTACTTC. Full variable domain (remainder filled in from reference TRBV7-9 and TRBJ2-7): DTGVSQNPRHKITKRGQNVTFRCDPISEHNRLYWYRQTLGQGPEFLTYFQNEAQLEKSRLLSDRFSAERPKGSFSTLEIQRTEQGDSAMYLCASSLGTSGRSFEQYFGPGTRLTVT.

The chain combines TRBV27 with TRBJ2-7, with D tentatively TRBD2 (6 bases). Germline lookup yields CDR1 MNHEY and CDR2 SMNVEV (reference sequence). The CDR3 has 11 residues. V was shortened by 6 bases and J by 4 bases, with 7 bases between the two germline ends. CDR3 sequence reads: CASRDYYEQYF. CDR3 in DNA: TGTGCCAGCAGGGACTATTACGAGCAGTACTTC.

The chain carries TRBV4-3 and TRBJ2-5; weak D call: TRBD2 (6 bases). Trimming removed 4 bases at V and 5 bases at J, with 11 bases between. Per germline, CDR1 LGHNA and CDR2 YSLEER. The CDR3 is made up of 13 amino acids. CDR3 DNA: TGCGCCAGCAGCCCGAATCGGGGGGAGACCCAGTACTTC. Protein product: CASSPNRGETQYF.

This clone was seen only once. A much larger clone differs from this one at a single base, so this may be a read error. This chain connects TRBV4-2 to TRBJ1-3, with 7 bases fitting TRBD1. The germline V gene has CDR1 LGHNA and CDR2 YNFKEQ. The ends lost 2 bases at V and 2 bases at J; junction bases unmatched: 12. The CDR3 loop spans 18 amino acids. CDR3 nucleotides: TGTGCCAGCAGCCAACTAAACAGGGGAGGTCTGACTGGAAACACCATATATTTT. Its translation is CASSQLNRGGLTGNTIYF.

V usage is TRBV10-2 and J usage is TRBJ1-2; D is ambiguous. The V end lost 3 bases, the J end lost 5 bases, and 4 bases lay between the germline ends. Germline-derived CDR1 and CDR2 are WSHSY and SAAADI. The CDR3 sequence is 11 residues long. The CDR3: CASSDGYGYTF. In DNA form, the CDR3 reads TGCGCCAGCAGTGATGGGTATGGCTACACCTTC.

This clone is a singleton in its sample. The chain combines TRBV5-1 with TRBJ2-7; tentative D call: TRBD1 (5 bases). V lost 0 bases, J lost 5 bases, and 12 bases lay in between. Germline-derived CDR1 and CDR2 are SGHRS and YFSETQ. The CDR3 has 14 residues. This CDR3 reads CASSLVQGLNEQYF. DNA for the CDR3: TGCGCCAGCAGCTTGGTTCAGGGCCTAAACGAGCAGTACTTC.

This clone has a handful of counts. Sequence at one end of the junction differs from germline and may be a read error. The chain uses TRBV7-7 and TRBJ2-2, with 8 bases fitting TRBD2. The CDR3 totals 15 residues. Germline V CDR1 and CDR2: SSHAT, FNYEAQ (reference sequence). The CDR3 loop reads CASSDTSGQTGELFF. Written as DNA, the CDR3 is TGTGCTAGCAGCGATACTAGCGGTCAGACCGGGGAGCTGTTTTTT. Filled out from reference TRBV7-7 and TRBJ2-2, the complete variable domain reads GAGVSQSPRYKVTKRGQDVTLRCDPISSHATLYWYQQALGQGPEFLTYFNYEAQPDKSGLPSDRFSAERPEGSISTLTIQRTEQRDSAMYRCASSDTSGQTGELFFGEGSRLTVL.

In nucleotides, the CDR3 is TGTGCCAGCAGCTTAGGGGAAGACACCGGGGAGCTGTTTTTT. It yields the protein CASSLGEDTGELFF. The gene calls are TRBV7-6 and TRBJ2-2, with no clear D. Germline loops: CDR1 SGHVS, CDR2 FNYEAQ. V was cut by 1 base and J by 3 bases, with 6 bases left in between. The CDR3 is made up of 14 amino acids. Drawing the rest from reference TRBV7-6 and TRBJ2-2, the complete variable domain is GAGVSQSPRYKVTKRGQDVALRCDPISGHVSLYWYRQALGQGPEFLTYFNYEAQQDKSGLPNDRFSAERPEGSISTLTIQRTEQRDSAMYRCASSLGEDTGELFFGEGSRLTVL.

This chain links TRBV29-1 with TRBJ2-7; D might be TRBD2 (6 bases). The V end was cut by 3 bases, the J end by 3 bases, with 15 bases between. CDR3 length equals 14 residues. Per the germline V gene, CDR1 is SQVTM and CDR2 is ANQGSEA. The chain's CDR3 is CSVDGDSGLYEQYF. CDR3 coding DNA: TGCAGCGTTGATGGGGACTCGGGGCTCTACGAGCAGTACTTC.